The present T cell receptor beta chain was sequenced within a study of blood T cell repertoires in COVID-19. Study-level information: Italy, Spain and the United States were the sources of the convalescent and acute COVID-19 samples. Sample material is recorded as cDNA or gDNA derived from T cells, B-cell-depleted T cells, or PBMCs.

As originally analysed: The authors estimated nucleated cell counts from reference gene primer amplification. The data were produced by immunoSEQ multiplex PCR, yet TCRdb's version contains in-frame clones alone and is incomplete. D and trimming come from the DNA, and the V and J calls and clone size come from that table. The sample records roughly 95,000 clones, 82% being singletons. The germline V gene has CDR1 KGHSH and CDR2 LQKENI. Trimming stripped 0 bases from V and 0 bases from J, with 9 bases between. The CDR3 loop spans 16 amino acids. Sequenced: peripheral blood. The chain is built from TRBV18 and TRBJ1-5; no reliable D call. The clonotype originates from a man in his fifties with active or convalescent COVID-19. CDR3 sequence reads: CASSPPNTNSNQPQHF. The CDR3 nucleotides are TGTGCCAGCTCACCACCAAACACAAATAGCAATCAGCCCCAGCATTTT. Full variable domain (missing parts from reference TRBV18 and TRBJ1-5): NAGVMQNPRHLVRRRGQEARLRCSPMKGHSHVYWYRQLPEEGLKFMVYLQKENIIDESGMPKERFSAEFPKEGPSILRIQQVVRGDSAAYFCASSPPNTNSNQPQHFGDGTRLSIL.